This T cell receptor (beta chain) was observed in a study of early T cells in non-severe SARS-CoV-2 infection. The study's findings and limits: Clonotype matching in VDJdb favored anti-spike CD8 responses and did not capture private and CD4 specificities.

Trimming removed 8 bases from V and 6 bases from J, with 19 bases in between. The CDR3 spans 14 residues. Researchers attached unique molecular identifiers to individual cDNA molecules. TCRdb reprocessed the 5' RACE reads with MiXCR, giving one entry per CDR3 protein. The repertoire consists of 65,000 to 75,000 distinct CDR3 sequences, with more than 9% occurring once and the leading ten covering about 3.8%. This clonotype appeared many times. Its antigen remains unknown. This rearrangement joins TRBV12-3 or TRBV12-4 to TRBJ1-1; a weak D match, TRBD1 (6 bases). This receptor was identified in an adult who was a healthcare worker with PCR-confirmed SARS-CoV-2 infection or an uninfected control (not recorded which). What was sequenced was whole blood. The chain's CDR3 is CASQRYQGKAEAFF. CDR3 DNA: TGTGCCAGCCAAAGGTATCAGGGGAAGGCTGAAGCTTTCTTT.